This entry lists 2 T cell receptor beta chains sequenced from one sample in a study of control samples from healthy donors and cancer patients. The table came from immunoSEQ multiplex PCR; TCRdb's copy has only in-frame clones and leaves some out. The repertoire holds some 150,000 clones, with over 85% as singletons. The sequenced sample consisted of blood. The receptors were gathered from a man aged 45-60 years in good health.

The chain is built from TRBV5-6 and TRBJ2-7, with D unclear. Germline V gene sequence: CDR1 SGHDT, CDR2 YYEEEE. This CDR3 has 12 amino acids. V lost 0 bases to trimming and J lost 4 bases, with 5 bases between them. This CDR3 reads CASSLGRYEQYF. The CDR3 coding sequence is TGTGCCAGCAGCTTGGGCCGTTACGAGCAGTACTTC.

This chain joins TRBV15 and TRBJ2-5; D is unclear. V lost 0 bases and J 5 bases, leaving 13 bases between the germline ends. Per germline, CDR1 LNHNV and CDR2 YYDKDF (reference sequence). The CDR3 runs to 15 residues. The CDR3 loop reads CATSRDPKGGETQYF. The CDR3 DNA follows: TGTGCCACCAGCAGAGATCCGAAAGGTGGGGAGACCCAGTACTTC. Looking up the rest from reference TRBV15 and TRBJ2-5 gives the full variable domain: DAMVIQNPRYQVTQFGKPVTLSCSQTLNHNVMYWYQQKSSQAPKLLFHYYDKDFNNEADTPDNFQSRRPNTSFCFLDIRSPGLGDTAMYLCATSRDPKGGETQYFGPGTRLLVL.